The T cell receptor (beta chain) described here comes from a study of cytomegalovirus exposure and HLA in healthy donors. Primers: 60 Vbeta forward and 13 Jbeta reverse. Clones were read by immunoSEQ multiplex PCR, and TCRdb kept only the in-frame ones, dropping some. Among roughly 130,000 clones listed, about 80% were seen once. The CDR3 is 16 amino acids. Trimming at V came to 6 bases and at J to 2 bases, leaving 8 bases not matched to a gene. The germline CDR1 and CDR2 sequences are LNHDA and SQIVND (reference sequence). This clonotype was sampled from a man younger than 40 in good health and CMV-seronegative. J is TRBJ1-5 and V is TRBV19; 9 nucleotides align to TRBD1. What was sequenced was PBMCs. CDR3 sequence: CASSLQGAQGNQPQHF. For the CDR3, the DNA is TGTGCCAGTAGCCTACAGGGGGCGCAGGGCAATCAGCCCCAGCATTTT.